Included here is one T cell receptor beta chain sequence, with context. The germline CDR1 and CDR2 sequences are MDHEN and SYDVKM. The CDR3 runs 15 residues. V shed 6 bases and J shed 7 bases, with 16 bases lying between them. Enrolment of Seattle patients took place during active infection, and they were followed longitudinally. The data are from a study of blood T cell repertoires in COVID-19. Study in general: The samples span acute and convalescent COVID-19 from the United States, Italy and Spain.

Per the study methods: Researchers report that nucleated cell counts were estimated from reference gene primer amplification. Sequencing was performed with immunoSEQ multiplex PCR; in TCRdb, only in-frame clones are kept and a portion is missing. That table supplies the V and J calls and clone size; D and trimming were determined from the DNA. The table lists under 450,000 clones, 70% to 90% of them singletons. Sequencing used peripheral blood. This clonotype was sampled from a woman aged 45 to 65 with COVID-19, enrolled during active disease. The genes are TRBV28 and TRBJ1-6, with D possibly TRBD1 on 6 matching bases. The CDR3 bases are TGTGCCAGCAGCCCCCCGCAGGGGATCAATTCACCCCTCCACTTT. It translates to CASSPPQGINSPLHF.